The rows below give T cell receptor beta chains drawn from one sample of a study of T-cell memory formation after mild COVID-19. TCRdb processed the 5' RACE reads anew with MiXCR; each CDR3 protein has one entry. In the table there are more than 150,000 distinct CDR3 sequences, about 18% of which are singletons. The sequencing input was PBMCs or a T cell subset sorted from them (not recorded which). These receptors originate from a man between 18 and 29 years old who had mild COVID-19 (a few samples of this study predate the infection). Cell type and time point are not known. Each CDR3 is given with its conserved first and last residue. The D gene is left open where the match is weak. Size tells how often a clone was seen (once, few, many) or the class of an expanded clone, and some rows leave it out.

V gene: TRBV29-1; J gene: TRBJ2-1; D gene: .; clone size: .; CDR3 DNA: TGCAGCGTGCACCGGGGCATTGACAATGAGCAGTTCTTC; CDR3 protein: CSVHRGIDNEQFF
V gene: TRBV20-1; J gene: TRBJ2-3; D gene: TRBD2; clone size: .; CDR3 DNA: TGCAGCCTCGGGGGGGCCAGGAATACGCAGTATTTT; CDR3 protein: CSLGGARNTQYF
V gene: TRBV10-2; J gene: TRBJ2-1; D gene: TRBD2; clone size: once; CDR3 DNA: TGCGCCAGTCTAGCGGGGGGTTCCTACAATGAGCAGTTCTTC; CDR3 protein: CASLAGGSYNEQFF
V gene: TRBV7-9; J gene: TRBJ2-6; D gene: .; clone size: .; CDR3 DNA: TGTGCCAGCAGCTGGAGGTGGGTAGCTCCTGGGGCCAACGTCCTGACTTTC; CDR3 protein: CASSWRWVAPGANVLTF
V gene: TRBV12-3/TRBV12-4; J gene: TRBJ2-3; D gene: .; clone size: .; CDR3 DNA: TGTGCCAGCAGTCCGCCCAGAAGGGGACCCACAGATACGCAGTATTTT; CDR3 protein: CASSPPRRGPTDTQYF
V gene: TRBV19; J gene: TRBJ2-1; D gene: .; clone size: few; CDR3 DNA: TGTGCCAGTACCTTCACCCGGGGGAGCTCCTACAATGAGCAGTTCTTC; CDR3 protein: CASTFTRGSSYNEQFF
V gene: TRBV4-1; J gene: TRBJ2-7; D gene: .; clone size: few; CDR3 DNA: TGCGCCAGCAGCCCCGAGGGGGGTCGCGAGCAGTACTTC; CDR3 protein: CASSPEGGREQYF
V gene: TRBV20-1; J gene: TRBJ1-5; D gene: .; clone size: .; CDR3 DNA: TGCAGTGCTACCGGAGTGTTCCTGGGAGCTCAGCCCCAGCATTTT; CDR3 protein: CSATGVFLGAQPQHF
V gene: TRBV7-8; J gene: TRBJ2-3; D gene: .; clone size: .; CDR3 DNA: TGTGCCAGCATGTCAGATACGCAGTATTTT; CDR3 protein: CASMSDTQYF
V gene: TRBV4-2; J gene: TRBJ2-3; D gene: .; clone size: .; CDR3 DNA: TGTGCCAGCAGCCAAGTTCCGGGGAGCACAGATACGCAGTATTTT; CDR3 protein: CASSQVPGSTDTQYF
V gene: TRBV5-1; J gene: TRBJ2-3; D gene: .; clone size: few; CDR3 DNA: TGCGCCAGCAGCTTGGCCGATAGCTGGGGGGATACGCAGTATTTT; CDR3 protein: CASSLADSWGDTQYF
V gene: TRBV7-6; J gene: TRBJ2-5; D gene: .; clone size: .; CDR3 DNA: TGTGCCAGCAGCTTCCCCAGGGTTGAGGAGACCCAGTACTTC; CDR3 protein: CASSFPRVEETQYF
V gene: TRBV5-1; J gene: TRBJ2-5; D gene: TRBD1; clone size: .; CDR3 DNA: TGCGCCAGCAGCTCTACCGGGACAGGGGAGGGAGAGACCCAGTACTTC; CDR3 protein: CASSSTGTGEGETQYF
V gene: TRBV7-2; J gene: TRBJ2-3; D gene: .; clone size: many; CDR3 DNA: TGTGCCAGCAGCTTACTAAGAGATACGCAGTATTTT; CDR3 protein: CASSLLRDTQYF
V gene: TRBV7-2; J gene: TRBJ2-2; D gene: .; clone size: few; CDR3 DNA: TGTGCCAGCAGCCCCCTGGGGGGGCCGAGCGGGGAGCTGTTTTTT; CDR3 protein: CASSPLGGPSGELFF
V gene: TRBV7-9; J gene: TRBJ1-4; D gene: .; clone size: few; CDR3 DNA: TGTGCCAGCAGCTTGAGGGCGGCTAATGAAAAACTGTTTTTT; CDR3 protein: CASSLRAANEKLFF
V gene: TRBV7-8; J gene: TRBJ1-2; D gene: TRBD1; clone size: .; CDR3 DNA: TGTGCCAGCACCCCCAACCAGGGGGCTTATGGCTACACCTTC; CDR3 protein: CASTPNQGAYGYTF
V gene: TRBV7-9; J gene: TRBJ2-7; D gene: .; clone size: few; CDR3 DNA: TGTGCCAGCAGCCAGACACGGAGCTCCTACGAGCAGTACTTC; CDR3 protein: CASSQTRSSYEQYF
V gene: TRBV19; J gene: TRBJ2-2; D gene: .; clone size: few; CDR3 DNA: TGTGCCAGTAGTATCATGGGGCAGCTTAACACCGGGGAGCTGTTTTTT; CDR3 protein: CASSIMGQLNTGELFF
V gene: TRBV12-3/TRBV12-4; J gene: TRBJ2-3; D gene: .; clone size: few; CDR3 DNA: TGTGCCAGCAGCCCCTGGGGGGTCGGCACAGATACGCAGTATTTT; CDR3 protein: CASSPWGVGTDTQYF
V gene: TRBV12-3/TRBV12-4; J gene: TRBJ2-6; D gene: TRBD2; clone size: few; CDR3 DNA: TGTGCCAGCACTTGGGGGGGAGGGGCCAACGTCCTGACTTTC; CDR3 protein: CASTWGGGANVLTF
V gene: TRBV5-1; J gene: TRBJ2-7; D gene: TRBD1; clone size: .; CDR3 DNA: TGCGCCAGCAGCGGAAGGACAGGGGTCCGCGAGCAGTACTTC; CDR3 protein: CASSGRTGVREQYF
V gene: TRBV5-1; J gene: TRBJ1-4; D gene: .; clone size: .; CDR3 DNA: TGCGCCAGCAGCTTGGTGCCAGGCGGGGAAAAACTGTTTTTT; CDR3 protein: CASSLVPGGEKLFF
V gene: TRBV4-3; J gene: TRBJ2-2; D gene: .; clone size: .; CDR3 DNA: TGCGCCAGCAGCCAAGATCGCGGGGTCACCGGGGAGCTGTTTTTT; CDR3 protein: CASSQDRGVTGELFF
V gene: TRBV7-2; J gene: TRBJ2-5; D gene: TRBD1; clone size: .; CDR3 DNA: TGTGCCAGCAGCTTAGGACAGGGGTTGGAGACCCAGTACTTC; CDR3 protein: CASSLGQGLETQYF
V gene: TRBV20-1; J gene: TRBJ2-5; D gene: TRBD2; clone size: .; CDR3 DNA: TGCAGTGCTATCCCCCCGGGAGGGACCCAGTACTTC; CDR3 protein: CSAIPPGGTQYF
V gene: TRBV6-6; J gene: TRBJ2-5; D gene: TRBD2; clone size: .; CDR3 DNA: TGTGCCAGCAGTCGTCTTCCCGAACTAGCGGGGGGCCGAGAGACCCAGTACTTC; CDR3 protein: CASSRLPELAGGRETQYF
V gene: TRBV12-3/TRBV12-4; J gene: TRBJ2-5; D gene: .; clone size: .; CDR3 DNA: TGTGCCAGCAGCTACACCTACACTAGCTTGGAGACCCAGTACTTC; CDR3 protein: CASSYTYTSLETQYF
V gene: TRBV12-3/TRBV12-4; J gene: TRBJ1-5; D gene: TRBD1; clone size: few; CDR3 DNA: TGTGCCAGCAGCACGGACAGGCCAAAGCCCCAGCATTTT; CDR3 protein: CASSTDRPKPQHF
V gene: TRBV28; J gene: TRBJ2-2; D gene: .; clone size: few; CDR3 DNA: TGTGCCAGCGGAGGACAGCCCGGGGAGCTGTTTTTT; CDR3 protein: CASGGQPGELFF
V gene: TRBV14; J gene: TRBJ1-1; D gene: .; clone size: few; CDR3 DNA: TGTGCCAGCAGCCCCTTGGGACTGACGGACACTGAAGCTTTCTTT; CDR3 protein: CASSPLGLTDTEAFF
V gene: TRBV4-3; J gene: TRBJ2-4; D gene: .; clone size: few; CDR3 DNA: TGCGCCAGCAGCTCCTCGGTGTGGGCCAAAAACATTCAGTACTTC; CDR3 protein: CASSSSVWAKNIQYF
V gene: TRBV12-3/TRBV12-4; J gene: TRBJ1-6; D gene: .; clone size: few; CDR3 DNA: TGTGCCAGCAGTCCGGACAATTATAATTCACCCCTCCACTTT; CDR3 protein: CASSPDNYNSPLHF
V gene: TRBV15; J gene: TRBJ1-5; D gene: .; clone size: .; CDR3 DNA: TGTGCCACCAGCAGAGATGGGGGACGAAGTCAGCCCCAGCATTTT; CDR3 protein: CATSRDGGRSQPQHF
V gene: TRBV7-2; J gene: TRBJ2-5; D gene: .; clone size: many; CDR3 DNA: TGTGCCAGCAGCCCTCTTCAGGAGACCCAGTACTTC; CDR3 protein: CASSPLQETQYF
V gene: TRBV7-2; J gene: TRBJ1-2; D gene: .; clone size: few; CDR3 DNA: TGTGCCAGCAGCCCGACCCCAATATATCCAGGGAATGGCTACACCTTC; CDR3 protein: CASSPTPIYPGNGYTF
V gene: TRBV7-2; J gene: TRBJ2-2; D gene: .; clone size: .; CDR3 DNA: TGTGCCAGCAGCTTAGAAATGCGGGCGAACACCGGGGAGCTGTTTTTT; CDR3 protein: CASSLEMRANTGELFF
V gene: TRBV12-3/TRBV12-4; J gene: TRBJ2-1; D gene: TRBD2; clone size: few; CDR3 DNA: TGTGCCAGCCGAGCCTTAGCGGGGGATGAGCAGTTCTTC; CDR3 protein: CASRALAGDEQFF